The present T cell receptor beta chain was sequenced within a study of Ad26.COV2.S vaccination and SARS-CoV-2 variants. Clones were sequenced by immunoSEQ multiplex PCR, and TCRdb holds only the in-frame ones, with some missing. The data show some 460,000 clones, with 80% to 90% seen just once and about 1.5% held by the top ten. The germline V and J ends were trimmed by 2 bases and 0 bases, with 8 bases remaining between them. Germline V gene data show CDR1 as SNHLY and CDR2 as FYNNEI. The CDR3 is 15 amino acids. Regarding treatment: roughly 18 received Ad26.COV2.S at low or high dose, single or two shots; about 5 received placebo; per-sample allocation not given. Each sample was drawn 63 days after the first injection (of vaccine or placebo).

The receptor's source is a person between 18 and 60 years old who received the Ad26.COV2.S COVID-19 vaccine or a placebo. Sequences were derived from peripheral blood, sampled in a trial of Ad26.COV2.S vaccine versus placebo. The rearrangement joins TRBV2 to TRBJ1-3; possible D gene TRBD1, 5 bases. In DNA, the CDR3 is TGTGCCAGCAGTGAATACGGGACCTCTGGAAACACCATATATTTT. This translates into CASSEYGTSGNTIYF.